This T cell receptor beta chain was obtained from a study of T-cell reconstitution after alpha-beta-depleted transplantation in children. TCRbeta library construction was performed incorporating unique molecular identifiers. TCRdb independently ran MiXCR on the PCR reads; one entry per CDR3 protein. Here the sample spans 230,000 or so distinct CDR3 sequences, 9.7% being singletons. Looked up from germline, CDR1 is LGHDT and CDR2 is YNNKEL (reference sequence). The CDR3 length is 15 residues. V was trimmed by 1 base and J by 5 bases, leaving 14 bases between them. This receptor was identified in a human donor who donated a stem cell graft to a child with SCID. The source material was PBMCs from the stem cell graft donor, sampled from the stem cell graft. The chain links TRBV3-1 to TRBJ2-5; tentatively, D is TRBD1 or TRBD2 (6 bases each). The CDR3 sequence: CASSQGVGGDETQYF. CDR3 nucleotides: TGTGCCAGCAGCCAAGGGGTCGGGGGCGATGAGACCCAGTACTTC.